This T cell receptor beta chain was sequenced for a study of T cell changes during pregnancy in multiple sclerosis. Clones were read by immunoSEQ multiplex PCR, and TCRdb kept only the in-frame ones, dropping some. There are approximately 10,000 clones in the sample; more than 75% occur only once, and roughly 10% lies in the top ten. Germline lookup yields CDR1 MDHEN and CDR2 SYDVKM. V was cut by 2 bases and J by 2 bases, with 10 bases left in between. This CDR3 spans 14 amino acids. V gene TRBV28 combines with J gene TRBJ2-7; D perhaps matches TRBD1 (5 bases). Sequenced here: CD8+ T cells from peripheral blood mononuclear cells, sampled after pregnancy. This sequence was found in a female donor in good health, enrolled as a control in a pregnancy study. The CDR3 is CASSLLGRAYEQYF. The CDR3, as DNA: TGTGCCAGCAGTTTACTCGGCAGGGCCTACGAGCAGTACTTC.